The clone carrying this T cell receptor beta chain was detected once. The antigen remains undetermined. The entry originates in a study of T cell responses to AZD1222 COVID-19 vaccine. Generated by immunoSEQ multiplex PCR, the TCRdb table keeps only in-frame clones and is missing some. The sample includes some 150,000 clones, 82% of them seen just once. Whole-study findings and limits: Repertoires were obtained solely post-peak T cell response. The span of vaccine-associated CD4 TCRs extended across spike, with dominance at 160-218 and 743-854. Unmutated variant regions are reportedly the target of nearly half of TCRs that are spike-specific. Two AZD1222 doses significantly raised spike-specific TCR breadth and depth over controls.

CDR1 and CDR2 from the germline V gene are LGHDT and YNNKEL (reference sequence). Trimming removed 2 bases from V and 6 bases from J, with 10 bases in between. The length of the CDR3 is 13 residues. Sequenced here: peripheral blood, sampled on day 0 of MenACWY control vaccination. This clonotype was obtained from an adult in good health. The chain recombines TRBV3-1 (or the pseudogene TRBV3-2) with TRBJ1-1; D gene ambiguous. CDR3 region: CASSQTAGSEAFF. In DNA form, the CDR3 reads TGTGCCAGCAGCCAAACAGCCGGATCTGAAGCTTTCTTT.